Each of the 7 T cell receptor beta chains below was sequenced from the same sample in a study of cytomegalovirus exposure and HLA in healthy donors. The PCR made use of 60 Vbeta and 13 Jbeta primers. TCRdb's copy holds only in-frame clones and misses some; the assay was immunoSEQ multiplex PCR. This sample has 90,000 to 110,000 clones, with 75% to 85% found just once. The sample consisted of PBMCs. These receptors were obtained from a man under 40 in good health and CMV-seronegative.

The CDR3 DNA is TGTGCCAGCAGTTTTTCGGACAGGAACACTGAAGCTTTCTTT. It translates to CASSFSDRNTEAFF. The V gene is TRBV6-6, the J gene TRBJ1-1; D perhaps matches TRBD1 (6 bases). The CDR3 consists of 14 residues. Trimming stripped 4 bases from V and 1 base from J, with 10 bases between. Germline CDR1 is MNHNY and CDR2 is SVGAGI (reference sequence).

V gene TRBV9 combines with J gene TRBJ1-1; weak D call: TRBD1 (6 bases). V lost 0 bases and J 1 base, leaving 7 bases between the germline ends. Germline CDR1 SGDLS, CDR2 YYNGEE. This CDR3 is built from 14 residues. The CDR3 nucleotides read TGTGCCAGCAGCGTAGTAGGGGGGAACACTGAAGCTTTCTTT. As protein: CASSVVGGNTEAFF.

As DNA, the CDR3 is TGTGCCAGCAGCTTAGGAGGGCTTAACTATGGCTACACCTTC. It is translated as CASSLGGLNYGYTF. The chain joins TRBV7-3 to TRBJ1-2; no firm D call. The CDR3 loop spans 14 amino acids. V was clipped by 2 bases and J by 1 base, with 8 bases between them. Germline V lookup: CDR1 SGHTA, CDR2 FQGTGA.

A remark on this clone: The sample contains more than one DNA sequence encoding this CDR3. V gene TRBV4-2 combines with J gene TRBJ1-5; D not resolved. This CDR3 has 13 amino acids. The germline gives CDR1 LGHNA, CDR2 YNFKEQ. Deletions cut 0 bases from V and 7 bases from J, with 7 bases between. CDR3 nucleotides: TGTGCCAGCAGCCAAGACCTAAGACAGCCCCAGCATTTT. It is translated as CASSQDLRQPQHF.

This chain joins TRBV6-5 and TRBJ1-2, with D possibly being TRBD1 (5 bases). Trimming shortened V by 6 bases and J by 4 bases, and 18 bases separated the two germline ends. This CDR3 spans 15 amino acids. Germline V lookup: CDR1 MNHEY, CDR2 SVGAGI. CDR3 region: CASSTHQGGVYGYTF. The CDR3 region has the DNA TGTGCCAGCAGCACACACCAGGGAGGGGTCTATGGCTACACCTTC.

The chain is built from TRBV4-3 and TRBJ1-2; weak D call: TRBD1 (5 bases). This CDR3 comprises 15 residues. Germline assignment: CDR1 LGHNA and CDR2 YSLEER. V was pared by 0 bases and J by 8 bases, with 16 bases between. The CDR3 protein is CASSQDGRGHWGYTF. The CDR3 nucleotides are TGCGCCAGCAGCCAAGATGGGAGGGGCCATTGGGGCTACACCTTC.

The chain links TRBV19 to TRBJ2-3; 12 bases line up with TRBD2. Trimming cost V 8 bases and J 5 bases; bases outside gene matches: 14. CDR3 length: 17 residues. The V gene's germline CDR1 is LNHDA and CDR2 SQIVND (reference sequence). CDR3 amino acids: CASQGLAGHAYRDTQYF. CDR3 coding DNA: TGTGCCAGTCAAGGACTAGCGGGACATGCCTACAGAGATACGCAGTATTTT.